Presented here are 2 T cell receptor beta chains from one specimen sequenced in a study of blood T cell repertoires in COVID-19. Clones were read by immunoSEQ multiplex PCR, and TCRdb kept only the in-frame ones, dropping some. The table lists over 25,000 clones, more than 85% of them singletons. Source material: peripheral blood. These receptors were collected from a human donor with active COVID-19. The donor label of this sample is uncertain.

The chain uses TRBV18 and TRBJ2-1; TRBD2 matches at 9 bases. The CDR3 contains 15 residues. Losses at the gene ends were 3 bases for V and 7 bases for J; bases not matched to a gene: 7. Germline loops: CDR1 KGHSH, CDR2 LQKENI. CDR3 bases: TGTGCCAGCTCACCCCTGGCGGGGGGGCGAAATGAGCAGTTCTTC. Residues: CASSPLAGGRNEQFF.

The chain employs TRBV11-2 and TRBJ2-2; TRBD2 agrees at 7 bases. CDR1 is SGHAT, CDR2 FQNNGV, per germline. V lost 0 bases to trimming and J lost 8 bases; unmatched junction nucleotides: 6. This CDR3 contains 15 residues. The CDR3 is CASSLDGLVLGELFF. CDR3 DNA sequence: TGTGCCAGCAGCTTAGACGGACTAGTTCTAGGGGAGCTGTTTTTT.